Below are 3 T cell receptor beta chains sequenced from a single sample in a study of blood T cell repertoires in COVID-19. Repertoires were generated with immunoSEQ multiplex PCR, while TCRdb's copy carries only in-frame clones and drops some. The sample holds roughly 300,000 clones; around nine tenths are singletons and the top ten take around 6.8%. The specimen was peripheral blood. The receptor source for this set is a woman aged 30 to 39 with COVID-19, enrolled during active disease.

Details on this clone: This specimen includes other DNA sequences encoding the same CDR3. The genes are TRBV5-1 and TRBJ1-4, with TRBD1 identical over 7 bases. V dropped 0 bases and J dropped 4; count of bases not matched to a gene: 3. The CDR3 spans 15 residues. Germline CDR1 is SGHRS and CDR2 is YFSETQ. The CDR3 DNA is TGCGCCAGCAGCTTGGCCGGGACAGTTAATGAAAAACTGTTTTTT. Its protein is CASSLAGTVNEKLFF.

CDR3 sequence: CASRAGENIQYF. CDR3 DNA: TGTGCCAGCAGGGCCGGGGAAAACATTCAGTACTTC. The rearrangement links TRBV6-5 to TRBJ2-4, with D tentatively TRBD2 (5 bases). The CDR3 runs to 12 residues. The V and J ends lost 6 bases and 5 bases respectively, with 8 bases between them. CDR1 is MNHEY, CDR2 SVGAGI, per germline.

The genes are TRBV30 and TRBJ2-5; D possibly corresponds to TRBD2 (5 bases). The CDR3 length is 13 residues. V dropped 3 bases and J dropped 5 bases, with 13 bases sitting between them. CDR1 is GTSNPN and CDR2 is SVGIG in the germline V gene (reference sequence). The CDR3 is CAWSDGIVETQYF. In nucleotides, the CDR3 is TGTGCCTGGAGCGACGGGATTGTGGAGACCCAGTACTTC.